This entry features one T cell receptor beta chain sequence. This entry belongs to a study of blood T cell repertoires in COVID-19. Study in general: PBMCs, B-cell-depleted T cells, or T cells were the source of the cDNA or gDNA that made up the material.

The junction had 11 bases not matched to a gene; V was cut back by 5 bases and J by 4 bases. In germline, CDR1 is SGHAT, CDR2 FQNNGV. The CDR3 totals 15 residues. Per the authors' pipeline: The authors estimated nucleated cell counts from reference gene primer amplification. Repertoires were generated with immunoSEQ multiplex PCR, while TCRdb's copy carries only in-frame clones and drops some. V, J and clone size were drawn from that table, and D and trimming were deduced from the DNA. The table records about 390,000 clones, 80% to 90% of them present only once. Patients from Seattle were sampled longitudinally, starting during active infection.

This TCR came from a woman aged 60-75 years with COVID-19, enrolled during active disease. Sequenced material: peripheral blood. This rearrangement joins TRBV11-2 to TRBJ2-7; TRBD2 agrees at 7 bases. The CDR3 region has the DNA TGTGCCAGCAGCGGTAGACAGAGCGGGGCATACGAGCAGTACTTC. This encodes CASSGRQSGAYEQYF.